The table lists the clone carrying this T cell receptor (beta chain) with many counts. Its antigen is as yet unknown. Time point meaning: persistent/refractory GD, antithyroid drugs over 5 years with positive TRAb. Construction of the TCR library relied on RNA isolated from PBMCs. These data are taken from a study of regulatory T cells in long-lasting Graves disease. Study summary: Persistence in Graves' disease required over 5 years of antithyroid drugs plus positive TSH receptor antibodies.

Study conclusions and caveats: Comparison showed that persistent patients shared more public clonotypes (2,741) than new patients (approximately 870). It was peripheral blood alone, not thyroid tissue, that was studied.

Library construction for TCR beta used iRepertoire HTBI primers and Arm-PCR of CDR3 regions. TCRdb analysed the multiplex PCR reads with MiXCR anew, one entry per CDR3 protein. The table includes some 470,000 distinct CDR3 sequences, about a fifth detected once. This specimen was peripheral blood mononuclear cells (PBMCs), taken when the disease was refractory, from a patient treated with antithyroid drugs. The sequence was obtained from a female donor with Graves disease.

CDR3 in amino acids: CASREMKNYEQYF. CDR3 DNA: TGTGCCAGCAGGGAGATGAAAAACTACGAGCAGTACTTC. This sequence joins TRBV28 and TRBJ2-7; no firm D call. The CDR3 is 13 amino acids. The V gene's germline CDR1 is MDHEN and CDR2 SYDVKM. The V gene lost 6 bases and the J gene lost 3 bases, with 12 bases spanning the gap.